This T cell receptor (beta chain) came from a study of blood T cell repertoires in COVID-19. In the authors' methods: From reference gene primer amplification, estimates of nucleated cell counts were derived. Profiled with immunoSEQ multiplex PCR; TCRdb holds only in-frame clones, not every one. That table is the source of V, J and clone size, and D and trimming were worked out from the DNA. In the table there are about 200,000 clones, 75% to 85% of which are singletons. Participants, about 18 to 90 years old, spanned 25 or so US areas. This clone was recorded only once. The TCR originated in a woman aged 40 to 55 with acute COVID-19. Sequencing input: PBMCs or T cells enriched from blood (not recorded which).

CDR3 residues: CASSYLGGLNTGELFF. The CDR3 DNA follows: TGTGCCAGCAGTTACCTAGGAGGGCTGAACACCGGGGAGCTGTTTTTT. The chain links TRBV6-5 to TRBJ2-2; perhaps TRBD2 as D (6 bases). V dropped 2 bases and J dropped 1 base, with 11 bases sitting between them. This CDR3 comprises 16 residues. In germline, CDR1 is MNHEY, CDR2 SVGAGI.